This entry lists 18 T cell receptor beta chains sequenced from one sample in a study of blood T cell repertoires in COVID-19. The protocol was immunoSEQ multiplex PCR, while the TCRdb copy is restricted to in-frame clones and leaves out a portion. Of over 200,000 clones detected, roughly nine tenths appear once; the ten largest clones hold about a tenth. The specimen was PBMCs or T cells enriched from blood (not recorded which). These receptors were collected from a man aged 30-40 years who had recovered from COVID-19.

This rearrangement joins TRBV9 to TRBJ2-1; D uncertain. Germline V gene data show CDR1 as SGDLS and CDR2 as YYNGEE. V was shortened by 0 bases and J by 6 bases, with 4 bases between the two germline ends. The CDR3 is 12 residues long. The CDR3 coding sequence is TGTGCCAGCAGCGTAGATCGCAATGAGCAGTTCTTC. Amino acids: CASSVDRNEQFF.

The chain joins TRBV19 to TRBJ1-1; D unresolved. With 7 bases removed from V and 3 bases from J, the gap between germline ends came to 9 bases. Germline CDR1 reads LNHDA; CDR2 reads SQIVND (reference sequence). The CDR3 has 12 amino acids. The CDR3 loop reads CASTRGYTEAFF. CDR3 sequence (DNA): TGTGCCAGTACGCGGGGTTACACTGAAGCTTTCTTT.

The count of this clone is one. The chain combines TRBV5-8 with TRBJ2-3; D gene ambiguous. V was clipped by 1 base and J by 1 base, with 4 bases between them. Germline CDR1 is SGHTS and CDR2 is YDEGEE. The length of the CDR3 is 13 residues. Here the CDR3 DNA reads TGTGCCAGCAGCTTGACAGGCACAGATACGCAGTATTTT. Translation gives CASSLTGTDTQYF.

This clone was seen a handful of times. The J gene is TRBJ1-6, the V gene TRBV7-2; 8 positions agree with TRBD1. J lost 7 bases, V lost 4 bases, and 6 bases had no gene match. The CDR3 totals 15 residues. CDR1 and CDR2 from the germline V gene are SGHTA and FQGNSA. CDR3 in DNA: TGTGCCAGCAGCTCGGACAGGGCCCTAAATTCACCCCTCCACTTT. Amino acids: CASSSDRALNSPLHF.

A single count supports this clone. The chain couples TRBV27 to TRBJ2-7, with D maybe TRBD1 (6 bases). V was shortened by 6 bases and J by 5 bases, with 14 bases between the two germline ends. This CDR3 is 13 amino acids long. CDR1 is MNHEY and CDR2 is SMNVEV in the germline V gene (reference sequence). The CDR3 protein is CASSTGWRNEQYF. The CDR3 DNA follows: TGTGCCAGCAGCACAGGGTGGAGGAACGAGCAGTACTTC.

Comments on this clone: The sample holds other DNA sequences that translate to the same CDR3. V is TRBV7-2 and J is TRBJ1-1; D gene unclear. The germline gives CDR1 SGHTA, CDR2 FQGNSA. This CDR3 spans 14 amino acids. Trimming cost V 1 base and J 1 base, with 7 bases left between them. The CDR3 sequence: CASSLGPGNTEAFF. The CDR3 DNA reads as TGTGCCAGCAGCTTAGGGCCGGGGAACACTGAAGCTTTCTTT.

The chain couples TRBV25-1 to TRBJ2-3; D is perhaps TRBD2 (6 bases). Germline CDR1 reads MGHDK; CDR2 reads SYGVNS. V lost 4 bases and J lost 4, with 12 bases in between. The CDR3 is made up of 14 amino acids. The CDR3, as DNA: TGTGCCAGCAGTGCGGGTTTAGCGGCAGATACGCAGTATTTT. It codes for CASSAGLAADTQYF.

The chain has TRBV18 and TRBJ2-3; tentatively, D is TRBD2 (6 bases). The V gene's germline CDR1 is KGHSH and CDR2 LQKENI. Trimming removed 3 bases from V and 3 bases from J, with 19 bases in between. The CDR3 has 17 amino acids. The CDR3 protein is CASSPTMGSRGTDTQYF. The CDR3, as DNA: TGTGCCAGCTCACCTACCATGGGCAGCCGGGGGACAGATACGCAGTATTTT.

DNA of the CDR3: TGTGCTACAAGGGGAAGCAATCAGCCCCAGCATTTT. Residues: CATRGSNQPQHF. This rearrangement joins TRBV12-3 or TRBV12-4 to TRBJ1-5; TRBD1 might be the D (5 bases). There are 12 residues in the CDR3.

The chain carries TRBV5-5 and TRBJ1-1; a possible D gene is TRBD1 (6 bases). The CDR3 extends over 12 amino acids. Germline CDR1 reads SGHKS; CDR2 reads YYEKEE (reference sequence). Trimming left V 3 bases short and J 11 bases short, with 14 bases between. The CDR3: CASSSDRLGAFF. The CDR3 nucleotides read TGTGCCAGCAGCTCCGACAGGCTGGGGGCTTTCTTT.

This clone was observed once. The chain employs TRBV10-2 and TRBJ2-5; 12 bases are a match to TRBD2. CDR1 and CDR2 (germline): WSHSY, SAAADI. This CDR3 spans 14 amino acids. Trimming at V came to 5 bases and at J to 4 bases, leaving 2 bases not matched to a gene. The CDR3 here is CASSKTSGGETQYF. The CDR3 coding sequence is TGCGCCAGCAGTAAGACTAGCGGGGGAGAGACCCAGTACTTC.

CDR3 coding DNA: TGTGCCAGCAGCTCCCGACAGGGGGGACAAGAGACCCAGTACTTC. This gives the protein CASSSRQGGQETQYF. This chain uses TRBV5-4 with TRBJ2-5; 9 nucleotides align to TRBD1. The CDR3 length is 15 residues. V dropped 3 bases and J dropped 2; count of bases not matched to a gene: 5. Germline values: CDR1 SGHNT, CDR2 YYREEE (reference sequence).

This chain uses TRBV5-6 with TRBJ1-4, with 9 bases that match TRBD1. Germline V gene lookup returns CDR1 SGHDT and CDR2 YYEEEE. This CDR3 is built from 15 residues. V trimming: 2 bases; J trimming: 4 bases; junction bases outside the gene matches: 3. The CDR3 spells CASSFRTGVNEKLFF. CDR3 coding DNA: TGTGCCAGCAGCTTTAGGACAGGGGTTAATGAAAAACTGTTTTTT.

The chain is built from TRBV4-3 and TRBJ2-3, with D tentatively TRBD1 (5 bases). V was cut by 3 bases and J by 7 bases, with 20 bases left in between. Germline V gives CDR1 LGHNA, CDR2 YSLEER. This CDR3 is built from 16 residues. The CDR3 DNA follows: TGCGCCAGCAGCCACCATCTCGTAGGGGTGAGAAATACGCAGTATTTT. Protein sequence: CASSHHLVGVRNTQYF.

V and J are TRBV29-1 and TRBJ1-2; D not certain. This CDR3 region has 14 residues. The V end was cut by 0 bases, the J end by 3 bases, with 11 bases between. Germline V gene sequence: CDR1 SQVTM, CDR2 ANQGSEA. The CDR3 region is CSVEDRDTYYGYTF. The CDR3 DNA follows: TGCAGCGTTGAAGATCGTGACACGTACTATGGCTACACCTTC.

The chain is built from TRBV9 and TRBJ2-1; TRBD2 agrees at 8 bases. Germline trimming cut 2 bases from V and 4 bases from J; bases unmatched to any gene: 5. Germline lookup yields CDR1 SGDLS and CDR2 YYNGEE. CDR3 length: 15 amino acids. CDR3: CASSVSSGGYNEQFF. CDR3 coding DNA: TGTGCCAGCAGCGTTTCCAGCGGGGGTTACAATGAGCAGTTCTTC.

The V gene is TRBV3-1 (or the pseudogene TRBV3-2), the J gene TRBJ2-7; TRBD2 agrees at 8 bases. Germline V gives CDR1 LGHDT, CDR2 YNNKEL (reference sequence). V shed 4 bases and J 6 bases; nucleotides not matched to a gene: 11. The length of the CDR3 is 15 residues. The DNA for the CDR3 is TGTGCCAGCAGCCGGGGAGCGGGAGTATTTAGCGAGCAGTACTTC. Protein product: CASSRGAGVFSEQYF.

This clone has more than one count but fewer than ten. This sequence joins TRBV24-1 and TRBJ2-1; 8 nucleotides line up with TRBD2. The V gene end was trimmed by 4 bases and the J gene end by 9 bases; junction bases not matched to a gene: 10. CDR1 is KGHDR, CDR2 SFDVKD, per germline. This CDR3 is 15 amino acids long. The CDR3 loop reads CATSDPKRERSEQFF. The DNA of the CDR3 is TGTGCCACCAGTGACCCCAAGCGGGAGAGGAGTGAGCAGTTCTTC.